This T cell receptor beta chain was sequenced in a study of response to subunit inactivated influenza vaccine. Study findings and constraints: A suggestion made by the authors is that each seasonal influenza vaccination recruits few new T cells.

Of note for this clonotype: What it binds is unknown.

TCRdb reanalysed the RT-PCR reads using MiXCR and keeps one entry per CDR3 protein. The data contain around 300,000 distinct CDR3 sequences, about 20% of them singletons. Sequenced material: PBMCs from blood, taken 21 months after vaccination. The TCR sequence derives from a man aged 50 to 75 who received an inactivated influenza vaccine.

CDR3 DNA sequence: TGTGCCAGCAGCACACCGACAGGGCCCCAAGAGACCCAGTACTTC. Amino acids: CASSTPTGPQETQYF. V and J are TRBV7-9 and TRBJ2-5, with TRBD1 identical over 7 bases. Germline V CDR1 and CDR2: SEHNR, FQNEAQ (reference sequence). CDR3 length: 15 amino acids. J was trimmed by 1 base and V by 5 bases; bases with no gene match: 7. Variable domain in full (rest from reference TRBV7-9 and TRBJ2-5): DTGVSQNPRHKITKRGQNVTFRCDPISEHNRLYWYRQTLGQGPEFLTYFQNEAQLEKSRLLSDRFSAERPKGSFSTLEIQRTEQGDSAMYLCASSTPTGPQETQYFGPGTRLLVL.